The 2 T cell receptor beta chains below come from one sample, sequenced in a study of glioma-infiltrating T cells. The iRepertoire nested amplicon-rescue multiplex PCR amplified TCR alpha and beta CDR3s from RNA. TCRdb used MiXCR to reprocess the multiplex PCR reads, holding one entry per CDR3 protein. The data contain 40,000 or so distinct CDR3 sequences, approximately 20% of them singletons. Sequencing was performed on glioma tissue, nonneoplastic brain tissue, or PBMCs (not recorded which). These receptors were collected from a human donor with low-grade glioma or glioblastoma, undergoing nonglioma brain surgery, or in good health (not recorded which).

There are many counts of this clonotype. The chain employs TRBV18 and TRBJ2-4, with unresolved D. Trimming shortened V by 6 bases and J by 7 bases, and 13 bases separated the two germline ends. The CDR3 has 13 residues. Per germline, CDR1 KGHSH and CDR2 LQKENI. The CDR3 loop reads CASSPGGDNIQYF. In nucleotides, the CDR3 is TGTGCCAGCTCGCCCGGTGGGGATAACATTCAGTACTTC.

V is TRBV5-5 and J is TRBJ1-2; D gene uncertain. V was trimmed by 5 bases and J by 8 bases, leaving 19 bases between them. Germline-derived CDR1 and CDR2 are SGHKS and YYEKEE (reference sequence). This CDR3 has 14 amino acids. The CDR3 DNA follows: TGTGCCAGCAGTTTTGAGGGAAGAGCGGGGGGCTACACCTTC. This codes for CASSFEGRAGGYTF. Filled out from reference TRBV5-5 and TRBJ1-2, the complete variable domain reads DAGVTQSPTHLIKTRGQQVTLRCSPISGHKSVSWYQQVLGQGPQFIFQYYEKEERGRGNFPDRFSARQFPNYSSELNVNALLLGDSALYLCASSFEGRAGGYTFGSGTRLTVV.